This is a list of T cell receptor beta chains from one sample in a study of PD-1 blockade in classical Hodgkin lymphoma. Assay used: immunoSEQ multiplex PCR; TCRdb lists only in-frame clones, some missing. The sample includes about 59,000 clones, roughly nine tenths of them seen just once. Sample: peripheral blood mononuclear cells (PBMCs), taken at baseline. Receptor source: a human donor with classical Hodgkin lymphoma. Both conserved end residues are part of each CDR3. A D gene is named only where the DNA matches it firmly.

v_gene	d_gene	j_gene	CDR3nt	CDR3aa
TRBV10-3	NA	TRBJ1-5	TGTGCCATCAGTGACCCCCCGGATCAGCCCCAGCATTTT	CAISDPPDQPQHF
TRBV27	NA	TRBJ2-7	TGTGCCAGCAGTTTATTTTCACACGGTCGTGGTTACGAGCAGTACTTC	CASSLFSHGRGYEQYF
TRBV18	TRBD2	TRBJ2-7	TGTGCCAGCTCACCCGGGACTAGCGGGACCTACGAGCAGTACTTC	CASSPGTSGTYEQYF
TRBV14	NA	TRBJ2-6	TGTGCCAGCAGCCCTGGTGCTGGGGCCAACGTCCTGACTTTC	CASSPGAGANVLTF
TRBV7-9	TRBD2	TRBJ2-3	TGTGCCAGCAGCATACCGGGACTAGACGATACGCAGTATTTT	CASSIPGLDDTQYF
TRBV5-4	TRBD1	TRBJ2-7	TGTGCCAGCACCCTACAGGGGGCAAGGTCCTACGAGCAGTACTTC	CASTLQGARSYEQYF
TRBV5-5	TRBD1	TRBJ1-4	TGTGCCAGCAGCACGGGACAGGGAGGGGAAAAACTGTTTTTT	CASSTGQGGEKLFF
TRBV5-1	NA	TRBJ1-1	TGCGCCAGCAGCTACCAAGGAAGAAGCACTGAAGCTTTCTTT	CASSYQGRSTEAFF
TRBV5-8	NA	TRBJ2-5	TGTGCCAGCAGCTATGCATTACACCGAGAGACCCAGTACTTC	CASSYALHRETQYF
TRBV29-1	TRBD1	TRBJ2-3	TGCAGCGTTGCGTATCTTGGGCAGGGGGCGGATACGCAGTATTTT	CSVAYLGQGADTQYF
TRBV19	NA	TRBJ1-2	TGTGCCAGTAGTATTTTGGGCAGCTATGGCTACACCTTC	CASSILGSYGYTF
TRBV5-5	NA	TRBJ2-5	TGTGCCAGCAGCTTGGTTCCACTCAAAGAGACCCAGTACTTC	CASSLVPLKETQYF
TRBV18	TRBD1	TRBJ2-3	TGTGCCAGCTCACCACAAGGGACAGGGTTAACAGATACGCAGTATTTT	CASSPQGTGLTDTQYF
TRBV28	TRBD2	TRBJ2-7	TGTGCCAGCAGTTTATTATTCGGCCAGCGGGGGGGCCCTGGGGAGCAGTACTTC	CASSLLFGQRGGPGEQYF
TRBV7-9	NA	TRBJ1-5	TGTGCCAGCTCGGACGGGTATAGCAATCAGCCCCAGCATTTT	CASSDGYSNQPQHF
TRBV10-3	TRBD1	TRBJ1-6	TGTGCCAGCTCAACAGGGGGAAATTCACCCCTCCACTTT	CASSTGGNSPLHF